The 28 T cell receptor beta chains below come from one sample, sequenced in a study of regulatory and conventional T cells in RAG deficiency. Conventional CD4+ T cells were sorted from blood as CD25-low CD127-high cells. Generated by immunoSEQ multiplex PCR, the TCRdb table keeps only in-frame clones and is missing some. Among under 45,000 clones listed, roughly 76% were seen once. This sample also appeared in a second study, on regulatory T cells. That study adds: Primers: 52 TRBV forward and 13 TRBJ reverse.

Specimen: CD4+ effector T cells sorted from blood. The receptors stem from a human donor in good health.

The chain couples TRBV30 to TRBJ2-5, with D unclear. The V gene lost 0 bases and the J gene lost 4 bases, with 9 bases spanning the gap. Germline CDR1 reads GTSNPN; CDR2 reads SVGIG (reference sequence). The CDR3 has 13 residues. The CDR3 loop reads CAWSVQARETQYF. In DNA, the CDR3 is TGTGCCTGGAGTGTACAAGCCCGAGAGACCCAGTACTTC. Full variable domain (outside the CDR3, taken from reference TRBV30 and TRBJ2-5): SQTIHQWPATLVQPVGSPLSLECTVEGTSNPNLYWYRQAAGRGLQLLFYSVGIGQISSEVPQNLSASRPQDRQFILSSKKLLLSDSGFYLCAWSVQARETQYFGPGTRLLVL.

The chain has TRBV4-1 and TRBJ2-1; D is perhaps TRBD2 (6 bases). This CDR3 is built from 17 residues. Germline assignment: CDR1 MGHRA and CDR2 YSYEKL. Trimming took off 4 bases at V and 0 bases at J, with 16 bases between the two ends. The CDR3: CASSPTPLASSYNEQFF. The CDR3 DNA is TGCGCCAGCAGCCCGACTCCTCTAGCGTCCTCCTACAATGAGCAGTTCTTC.

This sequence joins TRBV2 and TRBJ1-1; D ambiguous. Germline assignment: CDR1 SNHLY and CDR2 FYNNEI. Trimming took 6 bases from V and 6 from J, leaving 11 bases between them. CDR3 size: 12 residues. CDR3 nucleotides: TGTGCCAGCAGGGAACCGGCCCCTGAAGCTTTCTTT. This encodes CASREPAPEAFF.

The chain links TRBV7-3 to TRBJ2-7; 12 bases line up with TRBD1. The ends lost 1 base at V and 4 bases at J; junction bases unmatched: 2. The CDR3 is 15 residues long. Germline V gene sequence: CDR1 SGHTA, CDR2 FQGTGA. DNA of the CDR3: TGTGCCAGCAGCTTAATGGGACAGGGGGCTTACGAGCAGTACTTC. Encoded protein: CASSLMGQGAYEQYF.

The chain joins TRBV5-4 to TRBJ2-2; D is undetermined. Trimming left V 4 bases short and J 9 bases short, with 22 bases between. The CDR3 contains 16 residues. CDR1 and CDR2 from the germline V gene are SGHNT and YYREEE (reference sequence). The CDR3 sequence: CASSRSDRTRYRELFF. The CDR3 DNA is TGTGCCAGCAGCCGTTCTGATAGGACGAGGTACAGGGAGCTGTTTTTT.

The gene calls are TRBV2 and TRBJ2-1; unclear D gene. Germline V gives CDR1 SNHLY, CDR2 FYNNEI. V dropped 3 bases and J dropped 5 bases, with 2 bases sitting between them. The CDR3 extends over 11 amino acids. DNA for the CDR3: TGTGCCAGCAGTGAGGACAATGAGCAGTTCTTC. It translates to CASSEDNEQFF. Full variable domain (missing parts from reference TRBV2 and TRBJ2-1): EPEVTQTPSHQVTQMGQEVILRCVPISNHLYFYWYRQILGQKVEFLVSFYNNEISEKSEIFDDQFSVERPDGSNFTLKIRSTKLEDSAMYFCASSEDNEQFFGPGTRLTVL.

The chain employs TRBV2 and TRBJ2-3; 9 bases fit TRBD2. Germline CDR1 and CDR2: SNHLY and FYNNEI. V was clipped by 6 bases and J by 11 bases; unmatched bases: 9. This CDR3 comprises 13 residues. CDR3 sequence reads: CASRAPSGVRQYF. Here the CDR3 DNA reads TGTGCCAGCAGAGCCCCTAGCGGGGTACGGCAGTATTTT.

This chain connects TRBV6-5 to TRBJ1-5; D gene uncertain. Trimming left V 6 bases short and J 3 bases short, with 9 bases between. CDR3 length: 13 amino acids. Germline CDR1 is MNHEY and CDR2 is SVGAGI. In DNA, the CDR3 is TGTGCCAGCAGGGGCACACACAATCAGCCCCAGCATTTT. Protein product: CASRGTHNQPQHF.

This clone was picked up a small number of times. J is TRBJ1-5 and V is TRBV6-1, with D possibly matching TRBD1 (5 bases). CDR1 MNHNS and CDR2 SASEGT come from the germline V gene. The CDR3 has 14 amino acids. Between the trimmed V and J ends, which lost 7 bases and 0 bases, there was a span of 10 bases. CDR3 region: CASIRDDSNQPQHF. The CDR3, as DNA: TGTGCCAGCATCCGGGACGATAGCAATCAGCCCCAGCATTTT.

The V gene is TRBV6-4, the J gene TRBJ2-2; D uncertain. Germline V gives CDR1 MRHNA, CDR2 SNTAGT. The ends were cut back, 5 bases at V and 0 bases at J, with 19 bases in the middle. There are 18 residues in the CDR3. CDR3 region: CASSPAWVGRTNTGELFF. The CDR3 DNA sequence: TGTGCCAGCAGTCCCGCTTGGGTGGGCAGGACGAACACCGGGGAGCTGTTTTTT.

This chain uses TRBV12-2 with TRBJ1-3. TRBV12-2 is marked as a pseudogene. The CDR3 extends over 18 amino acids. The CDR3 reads CASRLAAGRPDSGNTIYF. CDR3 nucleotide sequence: TGTGCAAGTCGCTTAGCGGCGGGCAGGCCTGACTCTGGAAACACCATATATTTT.

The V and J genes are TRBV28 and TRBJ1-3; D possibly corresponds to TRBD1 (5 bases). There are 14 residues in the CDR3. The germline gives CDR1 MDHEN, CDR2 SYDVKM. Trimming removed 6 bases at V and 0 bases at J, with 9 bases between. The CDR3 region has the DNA TGTGCCAGCAGCTTTGGGGGCTCTGGAAACACCATATATTTT. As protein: CASSFGGSGNTIYF.

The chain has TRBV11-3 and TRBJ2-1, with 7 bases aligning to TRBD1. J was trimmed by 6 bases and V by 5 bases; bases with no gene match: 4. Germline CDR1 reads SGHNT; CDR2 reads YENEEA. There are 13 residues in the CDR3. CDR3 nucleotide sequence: TGTGCCAGCAGCAGAAGGGGGCCCAATGAGCAGTTCTTC. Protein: CASSRRGPNEQFF. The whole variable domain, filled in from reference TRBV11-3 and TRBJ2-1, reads EAGVVQSPRYKIIEKKQPVAFWCNPISGHNTLYWYLQNLGQGPELLIRYENEEAVDDSQLPKDRFSAERLKGVDSTLKIQPAELGDSAVYLCASSRRGPNEQFFGPGTRLTVL.

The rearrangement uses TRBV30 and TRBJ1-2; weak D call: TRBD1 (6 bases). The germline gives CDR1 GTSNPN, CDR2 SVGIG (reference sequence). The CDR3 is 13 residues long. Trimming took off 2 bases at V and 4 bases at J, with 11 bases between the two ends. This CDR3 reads CAWSPGASYGYTF. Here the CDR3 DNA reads TGTGCCTGGAGTCCGGGGGCGAGCTATGGCTACACCTTC.

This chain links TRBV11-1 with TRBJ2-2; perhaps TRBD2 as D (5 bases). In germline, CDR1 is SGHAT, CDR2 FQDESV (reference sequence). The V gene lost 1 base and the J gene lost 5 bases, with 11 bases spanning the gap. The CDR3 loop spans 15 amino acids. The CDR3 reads CASSLVEGGTGELFF. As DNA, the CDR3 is TGTGCCAGCAGCTTAGTAGAGGGCGGGACCGGGGAGCTGTTTTTT.

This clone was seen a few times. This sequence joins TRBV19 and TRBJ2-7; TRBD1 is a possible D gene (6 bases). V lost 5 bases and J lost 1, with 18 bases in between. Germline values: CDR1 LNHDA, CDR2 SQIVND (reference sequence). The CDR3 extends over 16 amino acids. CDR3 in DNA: TGTGCCAGTAGTCTTAGGGGCCCTACAGGGTCCTACGAGCAGTACTTC. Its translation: CASSLRGPTGSYEQYF. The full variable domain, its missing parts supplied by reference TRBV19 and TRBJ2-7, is DGGITQSPKYLFRKEGQNVTLSCEQNLNHDAMYWYRQDPGQGLRLIYYSQIVNDFQKGDIAEGYSVSREKKESFPLTVTSAQKNPTAFYLCASSLRGPTGSYEQYFGPGTRLTVT.

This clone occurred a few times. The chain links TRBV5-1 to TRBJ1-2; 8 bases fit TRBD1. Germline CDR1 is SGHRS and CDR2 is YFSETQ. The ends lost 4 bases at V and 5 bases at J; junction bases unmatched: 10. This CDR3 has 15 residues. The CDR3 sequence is CASSNYDRGQYGYTF. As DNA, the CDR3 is TGCGCCAGCAGCAATTACGACAGGGGCCAGTATGGCTACACCTTC.

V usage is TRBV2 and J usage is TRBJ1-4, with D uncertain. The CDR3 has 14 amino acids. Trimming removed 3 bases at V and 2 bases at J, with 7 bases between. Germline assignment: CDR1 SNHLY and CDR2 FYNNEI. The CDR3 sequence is CASSDRQTNEKLFF. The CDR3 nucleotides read TGTGCCAGCAGTGATAGGCAGACTAATGAAAAACTGTTTTTT.

CDR3 bases: TGCGCCAGCAGTGAAGGGACAGGGGGCCCTGAAGCTTTCTTT. This gives the protein CASSEGTGGPEAFF. The rearrangement uses TRBV10-2 and TRBJ1-1; 12 nucleotides match TRBD1. Germline V gene data show CDR1 as WSHSY and CDR2 as SAAADI. V lost 3 bases and J lost 6; bases outside the gene matches: 2. The CDR3 is made up of 14 amino acids.

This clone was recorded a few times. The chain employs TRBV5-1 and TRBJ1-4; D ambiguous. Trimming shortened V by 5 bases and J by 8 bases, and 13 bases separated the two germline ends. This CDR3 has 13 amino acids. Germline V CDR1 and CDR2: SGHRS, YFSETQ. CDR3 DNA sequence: TGCGCCAGCAGACTGACGGGCGGGGAAAAACTGTTTTTT. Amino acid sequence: CASRLTGGEKLFF.

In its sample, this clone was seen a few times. The chain's CDR3 is CASSLQGYNTGELFF. As DNA, the CDR3 is TGTGCCAGCAGCTTACAGGGTTATAACACCGGGGAGCTGTTTTTT. The chain uses TRBV7-2 and TRBJ2-2; TRBD1 is a possible D gene (5 bases). CDR3 size: 15 residues. Germline V gene sequence: CDR1 SGHTA, CDR2 FQGNSA. V was trimmed by 2 bases and J by 2 bases, leaving 9 bases between them.

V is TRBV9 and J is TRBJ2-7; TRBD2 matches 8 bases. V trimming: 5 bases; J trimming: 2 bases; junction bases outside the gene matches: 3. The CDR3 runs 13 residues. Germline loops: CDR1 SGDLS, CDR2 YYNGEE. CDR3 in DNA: TGTGCCAGCAGTCGGGGACTAGCCTACGAGCAGTACTTC. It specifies CASSRGLAYEQYF. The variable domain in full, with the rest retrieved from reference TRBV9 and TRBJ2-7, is DSGVTQTPKHLITATGQRVTLRCSPRSGDLSVYWYQQSLDQGLQFLIQYYNGEERAKGNILERFSAQQFPDLHSELNLSSLELGDSALYFCASSRGLAYEQYFGPGTRLTVT.

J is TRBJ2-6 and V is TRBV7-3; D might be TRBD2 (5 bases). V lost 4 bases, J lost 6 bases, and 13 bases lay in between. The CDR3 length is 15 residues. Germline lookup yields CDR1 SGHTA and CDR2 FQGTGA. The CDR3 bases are TGTGCCAGCAGCTCTGCGGGTACCGCGGCCAACGTCCTGACTTTC. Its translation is CASSSAGTAANVLTF.

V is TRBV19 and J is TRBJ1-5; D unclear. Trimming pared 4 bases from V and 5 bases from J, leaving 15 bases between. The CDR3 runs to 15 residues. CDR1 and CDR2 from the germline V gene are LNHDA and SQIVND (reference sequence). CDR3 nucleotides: TGTGCCAGTAGTAGCAGGATCAGCAATCATCAGCCCCAGCATTTT. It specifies CASSSRISNHQPQHF.

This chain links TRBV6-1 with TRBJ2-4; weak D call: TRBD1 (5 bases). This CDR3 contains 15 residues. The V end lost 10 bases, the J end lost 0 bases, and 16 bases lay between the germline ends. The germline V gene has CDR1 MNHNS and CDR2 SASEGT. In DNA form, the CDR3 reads TGTGCCATCGCAAGGGGTTTGATAGCCAAAAACATTCAGTACTTC. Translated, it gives CAIARGLIAKNIQYF.

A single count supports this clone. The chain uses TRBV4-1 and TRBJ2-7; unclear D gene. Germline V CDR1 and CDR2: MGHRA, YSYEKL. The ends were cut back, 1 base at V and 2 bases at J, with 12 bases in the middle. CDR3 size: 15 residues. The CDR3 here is CASSQGRQPTYEQYF. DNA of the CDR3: TGCGCCAGCAGCCAAGGGCGTCAGCCGACCTACGAGCAGTACTTC.

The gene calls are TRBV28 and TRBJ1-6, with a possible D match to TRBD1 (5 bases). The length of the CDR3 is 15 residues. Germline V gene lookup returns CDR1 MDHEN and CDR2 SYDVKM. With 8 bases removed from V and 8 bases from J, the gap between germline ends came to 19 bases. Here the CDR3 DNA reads TGTGCCAGCCTGGGGGAGAACTTAGGGTATTCACCCCTCCACTTT. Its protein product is CASLGENLGYSPLHF.

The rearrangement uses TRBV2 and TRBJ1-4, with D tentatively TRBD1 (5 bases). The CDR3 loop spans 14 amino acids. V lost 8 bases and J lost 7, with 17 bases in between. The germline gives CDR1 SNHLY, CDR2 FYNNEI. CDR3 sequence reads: CASLLAGGIEKLFF. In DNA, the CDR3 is TGTGCCAGCCTCCTGGCGGGGGGGATTGAAAAACTGTTTTTT.